These 6 T cell receptor beta chains were sequenced from one sample in a study of blood T cell repertoires in COVID-19. The table came from immunoSEQ multiplex PCR; TCRdb's copy has only in-frame clones and leaves some out. The sample holds about 360,000 clones, about 86% seen once. Material: peripheral blood. These receptors all stem from a woman aged 55-75 years with COVID-19, enrolled during active disease.

This chain connects TRBV12-3 or TRBV12-4 to TRBJ2-7, with TRBD1 identical over 11 bases. The CDR3 spans 12 residues. The ends lost 6 bases at V and 6 bases at J; junction bases unmatched: 1. The CDR3 region has the DNA TGTGCCAGCAGCGGACAGGGGGCCGAGCAGTACTTC. Protein product: CASSGQGAEQYF.

The V gene is TRBV3-1 (or the pseudogene TRBV3-2), the J gene TRBJ2-1, with D perhaps matching TRBD2 (5 bases). Looked up from germline, CDR1 is LGHDT and CDR2 is YNNKEL (reference sequence). This CDR3 region has 16 residues. Trimming cost V 6 bases and J 4 bases, with 19 bases left between them. The CDR3: CASRLRGSGRYNEQFF. As DNA, the CDR3 is TGTGCCAGCAGGCTAAGAGGGAGTGGCCGTTACAATGAGCAGTTCTTC.

This chain connects TRBV10-3 to TRBJ2-3, with 8 bases fitting TRBD1. This CDR3 has 12 residues. In germline, CDR1 is ENHRY, CDR2 SYGVKD. The chain's CDR3 is CGGQDPEGPQYF. The CDR3 DNA reads TGTGGGGGACAGGATCCGGAAGGACCGCAGTATTTT.

The chain combines TRBV28 with TRBJ1-6; TRBD1 is a possible D gene (6 bases). Trimming removed 5 bases from V and 2 bases from J, with 22 bases in between. Germline V gene lookup returns CDR1 MDHEN and CDR2 SYDVKM. The CDR3 is made up of 19 amino acids. The CDR3 spells CASSMPGQVYAPYNSPLHF. The DNA of the CDR3 is TGTGCCAGCAGTATGCCGGGACAAGTTTACGCTCCCTATAATTCACCCCTCCACTTT.

This clone was seen a handful of times. This chain links TRBV12-3 or TRBV12-4 with TRBJ1-4; tentatively, D is TRBD1 (5 bases). Trimming stripped 4 bases from V and 12 bases from J, with 9 bases between. This CDR3 region has 11 residues. DNA for the CDR3: TGTGCCAGCAGTTCGGACATTGAACTGTTTTTT. The encoded protein is CASSSDIELFF.

The chain couples TRBV6-5 to TRBJ1-1; no reliable D call. V lost 10 bases and J lost 1, with 13 bases in between. CDR1 MNHEY and CDR2 SVGAGI come from the germline V gene. The CDR3 loop spans 13 amino acids. CDR3 amino acids: CATISQRNTEAFF. The CDR3 DNA is TGTGCCACCATATCACAGAGGAACACTGAAGCTTTCTTT.